The text below deals with one TCR beta chain. The antigen is unknown. Amplification targeted TCR beta CDR3 regions from RNA transcripts. With the HTBI primer set, the TCR CDR3 went through a first round of RT-PCR. One entry per CDR3 protein, called by TCRdb with MiXCR from the multiplex PCR reads. The repertoire holds under 450,000 distinct CDR3 sequences, with 13% as singletons. This CDR3 has 16 residues. Germline V gene data show CDR1 as SGHTA and CDR2 as FQGNSA. Trimming left V 6 bases short and J 6 bases short, with 23 bases between. The entry originates in a study of T cells in Graves' hyperthyroidism and ophthalmopathy. General study points: Blood samples included most of the expanded thyroid clonotypes exceeding 0.001.

The sample comprised blood. The sequence was obtained from a young man with Graves' hyperthyroidism that later progressed to Graves' ophthalmopathy. This rearrangement joins TRBV7-2 to TRBJ1-2; TRBD1 is a possible D gene (6 bases). CDR3 sequence reads: CASSPGTSYLGDGYTF. In DNA form, the CDR3 reads TGTGCCAGCAGTCCCGGGACATCTTATTTAGGGGATGGCTACACCTTC.